The source of this T cell receptor (beta chain) is a study of identical twins. Findings and limits, study-wide: Invariant T cells like MAIT and iNKT could partly confound the zero-insertion analyses. Out-of-frame beta chain sequences displayed weaker excess sharing between twins.

This clonotype was observed a few times. Its antigen remains unknown. TCRdb itself ran the 5' RACE reads through MiXCR, one entry per CDR3 protein. The table includes 240,000 or so distinct CDR3 sequences, about an eighth detected once. Trimming cost V 4 bases and J 0 bases, with 7 bases left between them. CDR1 and CDR2 from the germline V gene are LNHDA and SQIVND (reference sequence). This CDR3 is built from 13 residues. These same data were also listed under a study on yellow fever vaccine responses in identical twins. As that study records: Reportedly, twins' vaccine T cell responses looked partly convergent and partly personalized.

This sequence joins TRBV19 and TRBJ2-7, with D possibly TRBD1 on 6 matching bases. The receptor was derived from a woman aged 18-29 years in good health. The sample was memory (CD45RO+) T cells sorted from blood. CDR3 loop: CASSRQVSYEQYF. CDR3 nucleotides: TGTGCCAGTAGTAGACAGGTCTCCTACGAGCAGTACTTC.